The rows below give T cell receptor beta chains drawn from one sample of a study of blood T cell repertoires in COVID-19. The assay was immunoSEQ multiplex PCR, and TCRdb's table has in-frame clones only and misses some. The sample holds roughly 200,000 clones; 70% to 90% are singletons and the top ten take roughly 1.2%. Sequencing was carried out using PBMCs or T cells enriched from blood (not recorded which). These receptors were obtained from a man under 40 who had recovered from COVID-19. CDR3s include the opening cysteine and the closing phenylalanine or tryptophan. The D gene is left open where the match is weak. Part of the rows lack a size; the others show once, few, many or a class for expanded clones.

cdr3_nt,cdr3_aa,d_call,v_call,j_call,clone_size
TGTGCCACCAGCAGCCTTCCCAGGGTGGACTACGAGCAGTACTTC,CATSSLPRVDYEQYF,NA,TRBV15,TRBJ2-7,NA
TGTGCCAGCTCACCATCGACCCCCGACACTGGGCAAGAGACCCAGTACTTC,CASSPSTPDTGQETQYF,NA,TRBV18,TRBJ2-5,NA
TGTGCCTGGACCCCGCCCTCCGGGGTGACCTACAATGAGCAGTTCTTC,CAWTPPSGVTYNEQFF,NA,TRBV30,TRBJ2-1,NA
TGTGCCACAACTGTCCAGCGGGGAGGGAAGGATACGCAGTATTTT,CATTVQRGGKDTQYF,TRBD2,TRBV6-5,TRBJ2-3,NA
TGTGCCACCAGCAGAGTACCCGGGACAGGGCACGAGCAGTACTTC,CATSRVPGTGHEQYF,TRBD1,TRBV15,TRBJ2-7,NA
TGCGCCAGCAGTCAGAGGGAGACGCCCTTTAACTATGGCTACACCTTC,CASSQRETPFNYGYTF,NA,TRBV23-1,TRBJ1-2,NA
TGTGCCAGTAGTATTCCGACAGGGGGAGAGACCCAGTACTTC,CASSIPTGGETQYF,TRBD1,TRBV19,TRBJ2-5,NA
TGTGCCAGCAGCGCCGAGAGACTTGGGGCGTACTATGGCTACACCTTC,CASSAERLGAYYGYTF,NA,TRBV9,TRBJ1-2,once
TGTGCCAGCAGCTCGAACAGGGCAACCTACGAGCAGTACTTC,CASSSNRATYEQYF,NA,TRBV7-2,TRBJ2-7,NA
TGTGCCAGTAGTATAGCCGGGACAGGCCTATCCTTC,CASSIAGTGLSF,TRBD1,TRBV19,TRBJ2-7,NA
TGCGCCAGCATAAAGGACGGGACCTACGAGCAGTACTTC,CASIKDGTYEQYF,NA,TRBV10-2,TRBJ2-7,NA